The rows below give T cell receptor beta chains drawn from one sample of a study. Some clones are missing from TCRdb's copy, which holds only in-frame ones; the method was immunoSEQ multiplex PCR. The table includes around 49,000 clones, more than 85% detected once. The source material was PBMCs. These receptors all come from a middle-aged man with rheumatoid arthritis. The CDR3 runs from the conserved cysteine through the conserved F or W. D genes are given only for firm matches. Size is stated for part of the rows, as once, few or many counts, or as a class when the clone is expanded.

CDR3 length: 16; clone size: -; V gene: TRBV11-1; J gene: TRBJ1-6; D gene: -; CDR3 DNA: TGTGCCAGCAGCTTACTAGGAGGACGCCTCAATTCACCCCTCCACTTT; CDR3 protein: CASSLLGGRLNSPLHF
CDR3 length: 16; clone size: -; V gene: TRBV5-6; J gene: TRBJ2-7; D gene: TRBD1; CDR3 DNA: TGTGCCAGCAGCTTGGGACAGGGTCTGGTCTCCTACGAGCAGTACTTC; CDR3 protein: CASSLGQGLVSYEQYF
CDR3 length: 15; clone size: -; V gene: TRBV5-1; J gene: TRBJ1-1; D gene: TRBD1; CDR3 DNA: TGCGCCAGCAGCTTGAGAGGACAGGGGGCCTCTGAAGCTTTCTTT; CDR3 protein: CASSLRGQGASEAFF
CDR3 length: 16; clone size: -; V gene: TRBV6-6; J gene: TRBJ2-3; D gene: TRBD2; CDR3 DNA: TGTGCCAGCAGTTACACGGCTAGCGGGATTACAGATACGCAGTATTTT; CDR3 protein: CASSYTASGITDTQYF
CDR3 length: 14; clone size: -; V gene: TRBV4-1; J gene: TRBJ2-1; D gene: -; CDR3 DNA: TGCGCCAGCAGCCAAGATAAAGGGGGCAATGAGCAGTTCTTC; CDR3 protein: CASSQDKGGNEQFF
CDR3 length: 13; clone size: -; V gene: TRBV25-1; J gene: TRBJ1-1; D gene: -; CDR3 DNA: TGTGCCAGCAGTGCTAGGGCTGGATATGAAGCTTTCTTT; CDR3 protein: CASSARAGYEAFF
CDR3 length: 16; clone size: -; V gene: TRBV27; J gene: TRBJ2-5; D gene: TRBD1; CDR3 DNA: TGTGCCAGCAGTTTGGGTGGGACAGGGGGCAAGAAGACCCAGTACTTC; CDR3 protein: CASSLGGTGGKKTQYF
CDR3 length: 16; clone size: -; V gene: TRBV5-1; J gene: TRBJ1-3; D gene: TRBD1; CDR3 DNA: TGCGCCAGCAGCTTGGCCGGGACAGGTTTCGGAAACACCATATATTTT; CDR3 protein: CASSLAGTGFGNTIYF
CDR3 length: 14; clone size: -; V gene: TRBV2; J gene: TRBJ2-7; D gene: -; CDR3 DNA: TGTGCCAGCGATGCCCGGGGCCGTAGGGGCGAGCAGTACTTC; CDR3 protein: CASDARGRRGEQYF
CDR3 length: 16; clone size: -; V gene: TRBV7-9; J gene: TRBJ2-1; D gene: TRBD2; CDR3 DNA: TGTGCCAGCAGCGCCTGGACTAGCGGGAGGAGGGATGAGCAGTTCTTC; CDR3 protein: CASSAWTSGRRDEQFF
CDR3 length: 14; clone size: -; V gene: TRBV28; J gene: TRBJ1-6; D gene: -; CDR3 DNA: TGTGCCAGCCGTTTCGGGGGACACGATTCACCCCTCCACTTT; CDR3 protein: CASRFGGHDSPLHF
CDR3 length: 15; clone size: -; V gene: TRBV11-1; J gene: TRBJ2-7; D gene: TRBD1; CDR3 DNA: TGTGCCAGCAGCTTGGGGGACAGATCCTTCTACGAGCAGTACTTC; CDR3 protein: CASSLGDRSFYEQYF
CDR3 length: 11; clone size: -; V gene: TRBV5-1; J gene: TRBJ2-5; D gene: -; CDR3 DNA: TGCGCCAGCAGCTTAAAAGAGACCCAGTACTTC; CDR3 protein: CASSLKETQYF
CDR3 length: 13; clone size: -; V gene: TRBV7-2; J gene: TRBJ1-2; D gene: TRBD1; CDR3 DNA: TGTGCCAGCAGCTACGACAGGGTCCGCGGCTACACCTTC; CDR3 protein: CASSYDRVRGYTF
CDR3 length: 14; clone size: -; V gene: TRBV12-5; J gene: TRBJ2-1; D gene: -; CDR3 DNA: TGTGCTAGTGGTTTGTGGCAGGGTTACAATGAGCAGTTCTTC; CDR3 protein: CASGLWQGYNEQFF
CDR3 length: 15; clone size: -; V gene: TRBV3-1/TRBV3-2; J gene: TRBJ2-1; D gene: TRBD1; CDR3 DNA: TGTGCCAGCAGCCAAGGGCGGGACAGGGGAGATGAGCAGTTCTTC; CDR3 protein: CASSQGRDRGDEQFF
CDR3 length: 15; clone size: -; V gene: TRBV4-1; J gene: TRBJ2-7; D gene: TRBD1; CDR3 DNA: TGCGCCAGCAGCCTGACAGAGACAGGGACCTACGAGCAGTACTTC; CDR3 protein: CASSLTETGTYEQYF
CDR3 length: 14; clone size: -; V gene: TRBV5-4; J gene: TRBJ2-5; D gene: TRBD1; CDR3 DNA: TGTGCCAGCAGGGAGGGACAGGGGAGAGAGACCCAGTACTTC; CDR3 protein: CASREGQGRETQYF
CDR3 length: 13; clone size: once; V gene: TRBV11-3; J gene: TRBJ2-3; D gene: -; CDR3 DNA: TGTGCCAGCAGCTCAGTTAGCGGTTCTACGCAGTATTTT; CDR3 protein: CASSSVSGSTQYF
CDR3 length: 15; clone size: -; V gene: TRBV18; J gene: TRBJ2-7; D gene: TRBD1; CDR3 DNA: TGTGCCAGCTCACGCGGGACAGGTCCTTGGGACGAGCAGTACTTC; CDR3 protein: CASSRGTGPWDEQYF
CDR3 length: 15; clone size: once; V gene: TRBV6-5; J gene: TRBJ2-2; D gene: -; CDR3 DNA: TGTGCCAGCATCCATAGGGGGGGCGCAACCGGGGAGCTGTTTTTT; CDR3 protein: CASIHRGGATGELFF
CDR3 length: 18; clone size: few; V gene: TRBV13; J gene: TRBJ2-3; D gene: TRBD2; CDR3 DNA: TGTGCCAGCAGTTTCCTAGCGGGGTTCACTAGGGGCCCGGATACGCAGTATTTT; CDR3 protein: CASSFLAGFTRGPDTQYF